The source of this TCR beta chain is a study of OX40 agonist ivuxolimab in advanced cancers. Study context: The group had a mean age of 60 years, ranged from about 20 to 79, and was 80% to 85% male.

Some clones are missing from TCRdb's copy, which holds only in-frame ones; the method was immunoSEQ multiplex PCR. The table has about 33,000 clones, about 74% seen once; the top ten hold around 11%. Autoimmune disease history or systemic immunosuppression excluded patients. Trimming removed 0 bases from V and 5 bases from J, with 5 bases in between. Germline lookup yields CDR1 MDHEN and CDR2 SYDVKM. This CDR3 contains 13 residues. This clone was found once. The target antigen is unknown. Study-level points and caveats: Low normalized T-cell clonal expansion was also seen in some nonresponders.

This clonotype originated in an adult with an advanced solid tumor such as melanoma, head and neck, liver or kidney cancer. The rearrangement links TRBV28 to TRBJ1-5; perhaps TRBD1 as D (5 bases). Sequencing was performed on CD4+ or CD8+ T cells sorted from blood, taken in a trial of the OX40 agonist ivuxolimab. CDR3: CASSLWGDQPQHF. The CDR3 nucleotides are TGTGCCAGCAGTTTATGGGGGGATCAGCCCCAGCATTTT.